Presented here are 8 T cell receptor beta chains from one specimen sequenced in a study of blood T cell repertoires in COVID-19. Some clones are missing from TCRdb's copy, which holds only in-frame ones; the method was immunoSEQ multiplex PCR. The profile shows roughly 140,000 clones, around 82% of them singletons. The sequenced sample was peripheral blood. The source is a human donor in a cohort sampled during active COVID-19.

In its sample, this clone was seen once. V usage is TRBV2 and J usage is TRBJ1-5; tentative D call: TRBD1 (5 bases). The CDR3 sequence is 16 residues long. The germline V gene encodes CDR1 SNHLY and CDR2 FYNNEI. V lost 4 bases and J 0 bases, leaving 13 bases between the germline ends. The CDR3 spells CASSGGVPTSNQPQHF. CDR3 nucleotides: TGTGCCAGCAGTGGGGGGGTTCCCACTAGCAATCAGCCCCAGCATTTT.

V usage is TRBV29-1 and J usage is TRBJ2-1, with 8 bases fitting TRBD1. Germline V gene data show CDR1 as SQVTM and CDR2 as ANQGSEA. V dropped 4 bases and J dropped 6; count of bases not matched to a gene: 8. CDR3 size: 14 residues. CDR3 sequence: CSVAIGQGGNEQFF. CDR3 in DNA: TGCAGCGTTGCTATAGGACAGGGTGGCAATGAGCAGTTCTTC.

CDR3 residues: CASSPNRDIGPNTEAFF. In DNA form, the CDR3 reads TGCGCCAGCAGCCCGAACCGGGACATCGGACCGAACACTGAAGCTTTCTTT. V is TRBV23-1 and J is TRBJ1-1; D possibly corresponds to TRBD1 (6 bases). TRBV23-1 is annotated as an ORF whose role is uncertain. V was cut by 6 bases and J by 1 base, with 21 bases left in between. This CDR3 has 17 amino acids.

This clone was seen a handful of times. V is TRBV19 and J is TRBJ1-1; D is possibly TRBD1 (5 bases). Between the trimmed V and J ends, which lost 10 bases and 4 bases, there was a span of 19 bases. Germline CDR1 reads LNHDA; CDR2 reads SQIVND (reference sequence). The CDR3 is made up of 14 amino acids. CDR3 bases: TGTGCCACCCTAAAACCAGGGTCCGGCACTGAAGCTTTCTTT. Encoded protein: CATLKPGSGTEAFF.

The V gene is TRBV9, the J gene TRBJ2-7; 8 positions agree with TRBD1. This CDR3 is 12 amino acids long. Per the germline V gene, CDR1 is SGDLS and CDR2 is YYNGEE. Unmatched junction bases numbered 2, after V lost 3 bases and J lost 6 bases. In nucleotides, the CDR3 is TGTGCCAGCAGCGCGACAGGGGTCGAGCAGTACTTC. It codes for CASSATGVEQYF.

The chain joins TRBV5-1 to TRBJ1-6, with D possibly being TRBD1 (5 bases). CDR1 SGHRS and CDR2 YFSETQ come from the germline V gene. The length of the CDR3 is 19 residues. Deletions cut 1 base from V and 5 bases from J, with 22 bases between. The CDR3 nucleotides read TGCGCCAGCAGCTTGATTCCCAGGGCGCCCGGACCGAATAATTCACCCCTCCACTTT. Encoded protein: CASSLIPRAPGPNNSPLHF. Drawing the rest from reference TRBV5-1 and TRBJ1-6, the complete variable domain is KAGVTQTPRYLIKTRGQQVTLSCSPISGHRSVSWYQQTPGQGLQFLFEYFSETQRNKGNFPGRFSGRQFSNSRSEMNVSTLELGDSALYLCASSLIPRAPGPNNSPLHFGNGTRLTVT.

The chain links TRBV5-1 to TRBJ2-5; 12 bases are a match to TRBD2. The germline V gene has CDR1 SGHRS and CDR2 YFSETQ. CDR3 length: 14 amino acids. V gave up 6 bases and J gave up 5 bases; unmatched junction bases: 5. Written as DNA, the CDR3 is TGCGCCAGCAAAAGACTAGCGGGGGACGAGACCCAGTACTTC. Translating it yields CASKRLAGDETQYF.

The V call is TRBV12-1, the J call TRBJ2-7; the D call of TRBD1 is as the table states it, not checked on the DNA. TRBV12-1 is tagged as a pseudogene. This CDR3 spans 19 amino acids. The CDR3 here is CASSLGKRTGAHSSYEQYF. CDR3 sequence (DNA): TGTGCCAGCAGCTTGGGGAAAAGGACAGGGGCGCACAGCTCCTACGAGCAGTACTTC.